Included here is one TCR beta chain sequence, with context. Method: immunoSEQ multiplex PCR; TCRdb's copy keeps in-frame clones and lacks some. Found here are some 100,000 clones, 82% of them singletons; the top ten hold approximately 6.8%. This entry belongs to a study of blood T cell repertoires in COVID-19. The trim removed 0 bases at V and 2 bases at J, leaving 6 bases unmatched. Germline V gene sequence: CDR1 LGHNA, CDR2 YSLEER. CDR3 length: 17 residues. The sequence was collected from a man between 50 and 59 years old with active or convalescent COVID-19. The sample taken for sequencing was peripheral blood. V usage is TRBV4-3 and J usage is TRBJ2-1, with 8 bases fitting TRBD2. The CDR3 nucleotides read TGCGCCAGCAGCCAAGATCTCAGCGGGGGCACCTACAATGAGCAGTTCTTC. It codes for CASSQDLSGGTYNEQFF.